These 11 T cell receptor beta chains were all obtained from the same sample, sequenced in a study of blood T cell repertoires in COVID-19. Assay: immunoSEQ multiplex PCR; the TCRdb copy retains only in-frame clones and omits some. The table has 95,000 to 100,000 clones, less than 90% seen once. Sequenced input: peripheral blood. These receptors were taken from a man older than 75 with acute or convalescent COVID-19.

The chain carries TRBV5-6 and TRBJ1-1; 11 bases agree with TRBD1. J was trimmed by 11 bases and V by 4 bases; bases with no gene match: 10. Germline V gene data show CDR1 as SGHDT and CDR2 as YYEEEE. This CDR3 contains 14 residues. The CDR3 DNA reads TGTGCCAGCAGCCCGGACAGGGGGCAAGGAGGGGCTTTCTTT. It codes for CASSPDRGQGGAFF.

In this sample, this clone turned up many times. The V gene is TRBV7-2, the J gene TRBJ2-1, with 10 bases aligning to TRBD2. Losses at the gene ends were 6 bases for V and 3 bases for J; bases not matched to a gene: 8. Per the germline V gene, CDR1 is SGHTA and CDR2 is FQGNSA. The CDR3 is 16 residues long. The DNA of the CDR3 is TGTGCCAGCAGTTCAAGCGGGAGGGCCGGCTACAATGAGCAGTTCTTC. Translation gives CASSSSGRAGYNEQFF.

The chain uses TRBV6-6 and TRBJ1-1, with D possibly being TRBD1 (6 bases). The length of the CDR3 is 15 residues. CDR1 MNHNY and CDR2 SVGAGI come from the germline V gene (reference sequence). Trimming shortened V by 6 bases and J by 3 bases, and 17 bases separated the two germline ends. The CDR3 DNA reads TGTGCCAGCAGACTACCACAGGGAAGGGACACTGAAGCTTTCTTT. Protein sequence: CASRLPQGRDTEAFF.

V is TRBV11-2 and J is TRBJ1-6; 10 nucleotides agree with TRBD1. Germline assignment: CDR1 SGHAT and CDR2 FQNNGV. V gave up 1 base and J gave up 7 bases; unmatched junction bases: 10. CDR3 length: 18 amino acids. The chain's CDR3 is CASSLGDGTGVLNSPLHF. CDR3 nucleotide sequence: TGTGCCAGCAGCTTAGGGGACGGGACAGGGGTTCTAAATTCACCCCTCCACTTT.

The chain joins TRBV2 to TRBJ2-1, with a possible D match to TRBD1 (5 bases). This CDR3 spans 12 amino acids. The V end was cut by 6 bases, the J end by 8 bases, with 11 bases between. Looked up from germline, CDR1 is SNHLY and CDR2 is FYNNEI. The CDR3 DNA is TGTGCCAGCAGGCTTCTAGGGGATGAGCAGTTCTTC. Amino acids: CASRLLGDEQFF. The full variable domain, rest sourced from reference TRBV2 and TRBJ2-1, is EPEVTQTPSHQVTQMGQEVILRCVPISNHLYFYWYRQILGQKVEFLVSFYNNEISEKSEIFDDQFSVERPDGSNFTLKIRSTKLEDSAMYFCASRLLGDEQFFGPGTRLTVL.

This clone was picked up one time. The V and J genes are TRBV6-5 and TRBJ2-3; no firm D call. The CDR3 extends over 16 amino acids. V gave up 3 bases and J gave up 0 bases, with 13 bases separating them. In germline, CDR1 is MNHEY, CDR2 SVGAGI. In DNA form, the CDR3 reads TGTGCCAGCAGTTATGCCAGGCCTTCTAGCACAGATACGCAGTATTTT. Protein product: CASSYARPSSTDTQYF.

Judged by abundance, this clone is large. The chain couples TRBV5-4 to TRBJ1-2; 8 nucleotides align to TRBD1. Trimming took 0 bases from V and 5 from J; bases not matched to a gene: 6. Germline V CDR1 and CDR2: SGHNT, YYREEE (reference sequence). The CDR3 has 15 amino acids. The CDR3 DNA reads as TGTGCCAGCAGCTTGGTAGGACAGGGCTGGTATGGCTACACCTTC. Its translation: CASSLVGQGWYGYTF.

V usage is TRBV6-6 and J usage is TRBJ1-1; perhaps TRBD1 as D (6 bases). V gave up 7 bases and J gave up 6 bases, with 12 bases separating them. Germline CDR1 reads MNHNY; CDR2 reads SVGAGI (reference sequence). The CDR3 covers 12 residues. CDR3 sequence reads: CASNIKGAEAFF. The CDR3 DNA follows: TGTGCCAGCAACATAAAGGGGGCTGAAGCTTTCTTT.

As to this clone: A read error may account for a junction end that differs from germline. CDR3 nucleotides: TGTGCCAGCAGCCAAGGTGCAGGGGTAGCTCGCTTTGTGCTCTTC. Protein sequence: CASSQGAGVARFVLF. The rearrangement uses TRBV3-1 (or the pseudogene TRBV3-2) and TRBJ2-1; tentatively, D is TRBD1 (6 bases). The CDR3 is made up of 15 amino acids. Germline V gives CDR1 LGHDT, CDR2 YNNKEL (reference sequence).

The V gene is TRBV5-1, the J gene TRBJ2-5; 10 bases are a match to TRBD2. Germline CDR1 reads SGHRS; CDR2 reads YFSETQ. The CDR3 consists of 15 residues. Germline trimming cut 3 bases from V and 2 bases from J; bases unmatched to any gene: 4. The CDR3 region has the DNA TGCGCCAGCAGCTCTGGACTAGCGGCTCAAGAGACCCAGTACTTC. Translating gives CASSSGLAAQETQYF. Complete variable domain (other parts from reference TRBV5-1 and TRBJ2-5): KAGVTQTPRYLIKTRGQQVTLSCSPISGHRSVSWYQQTPGQGLQFLFEYFSETQRNKGNFPGRFSGRQFSNSRSEMNVSTLELGDSALYLCASSSGLAAQETQYFGPGTRLLVL.

V and J are TRBV28 and TRBJ1-1; 8 bases map to TRBD1. There are 15 residues in the CDR3. J was trimmed by 2 bases and V by 1 base; bases with no gene match: 3. The germline V gene has CDR1 MDHEN and CDR2 SYDVKM. The CDR3 coding sequence is TGTGCCAGCAGTTTATTCAGGGGGCGAAACACTGAAGCTTTCTTT. It specifies CASSLFRGRNTEAFF.